The following is a T cell receptor (beta chain) sequence with its context. Its specificity is unknown. Treatment defined: 15 to 20 received Ad26.COV2.S at low or high dose, single or two shots; roughly five received placebo; per-sample allocation not given. Sampling was done on day 63 after the first vaccine or placebo injection. CDR1 is GTSNPN, CDR2 SVGIG, per germline (reference sequence). The CDR3 length is 12 residues. The germline V and J ends were trimmed by 3 bases and 8 bases, with 10 bases remaining between them. This sample is drawn from a study of Ad26.COV2.S vaccination and SARS-CoV-2 variants. Whole-study context: Of the COV1001 trial arms, the Ad26.COV2.S arm included the donor. Ad26.COV2.S given intramuscularly, once or twice 56 days apart. General study results and limits: Post-vaccination breadth of spike-specific CD8+ and CD4+ T cell responses was reportedly substantial. Responses of T cells in total may have been underestimated by the TCR breadth and depth analyses.

Clones were sequenced by immunoSEQ multiplex PCR, and TCRdb holds only the in-frame ones, with some missing. The data show about 350,000 clones, 70% to 90% seen once. The TCR comes from a person aged 18 to 65 who received the Ad26.COV2.S COVID-19 vaccine or a placebo. The input for sequencing was peripheral blood, taken in a trial of Ad26.COV2.S vaccine versus placebo. V gene TRBV30 combines with J gene TRBJ2-2; D gene ambiguous. The CDR3 region is CAWRNSRGELFF. CDR3 sequence (DNA): TGTGCCTGGAGGAACTCTAGAGGGGAGCTGTTTTTT.